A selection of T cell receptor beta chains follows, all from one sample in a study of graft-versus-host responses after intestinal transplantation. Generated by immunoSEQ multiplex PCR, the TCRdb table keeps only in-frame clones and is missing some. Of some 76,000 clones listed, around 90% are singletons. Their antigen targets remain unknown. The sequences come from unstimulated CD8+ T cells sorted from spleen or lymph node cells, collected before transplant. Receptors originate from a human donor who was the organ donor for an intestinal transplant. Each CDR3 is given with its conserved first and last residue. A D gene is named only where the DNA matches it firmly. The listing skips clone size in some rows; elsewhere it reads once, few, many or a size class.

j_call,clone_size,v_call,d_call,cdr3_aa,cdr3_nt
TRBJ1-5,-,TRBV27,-,CASSLDSNQPQHF,TGTGCCAGCAGTTTAGACAGCAATCAGCCCCAGCATTTT
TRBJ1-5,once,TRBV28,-,CASSDNQPQHF,TGTGCCAGCAGTGACAATCAGCCCCAGCATTTT
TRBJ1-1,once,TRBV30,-,CAWRGASAGTEAFF,TGTGCCTGGCGGGGGGCCTCGGCGGGGACTGAAGCTTTCTTT
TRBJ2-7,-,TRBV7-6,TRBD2,CASSSPKIGTSKPYEQYF,TGTGCCAGCAGCTCCCCTAAAATCGGGACTAGCAAGCCCTACGAGCAGTACTTC
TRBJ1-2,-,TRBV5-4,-,CASSPTLGQGEYAF,TGTGCCAGCAGCCCCACACTGGGGCAGGGAGAATACGCCTTC
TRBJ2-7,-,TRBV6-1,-,CASRGDGAGSYEQYF,TGTGCCAGCAGGGGGGACGGGGCCGGGTCCTACGAGCAGTACTTC
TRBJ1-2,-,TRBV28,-,CASSLAGAVYGYTF,TGTGCCAGCAGTTTGGCAGGGGCGGTCTATGGCTACACCTTC
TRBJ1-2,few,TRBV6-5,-,CASSYSIQGSYGYTF,TGTGCCAGCAGTTACTCGATTCAGGGGTCCTATGGCTACACCTTC
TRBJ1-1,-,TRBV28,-,CASSFSRGTEAFF,TGTGCCAGCAGTTTCTCTCGGGGGACTGAAGCTTTCTTT
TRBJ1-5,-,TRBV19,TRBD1,CASIDRGLNQPQHF,TGTGCCAGTATAGACAGGGGACTAAATCAGCCCCAGCATTTT
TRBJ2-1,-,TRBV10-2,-,CASSEGEQFF,TGCGCCAGCAGTGAAGGCGAGCAGTTCTTC
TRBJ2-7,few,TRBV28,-,CASKVTGTYEQYF,TGTGCCAGCAAAGTGACAGGGACTTACGAGCAGTACTTC
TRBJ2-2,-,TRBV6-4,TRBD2,CASSEVAGTTGELFF,TGTGCCAGCAGTGAGGTAGCGGGGACCACCGGGGAGCTGTTTTTT
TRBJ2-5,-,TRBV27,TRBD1,CASSLAGTGRTQYF,TGTGCCAGCAGTTTAGCCGGGACAGGGAGAACCCAGTACTTC
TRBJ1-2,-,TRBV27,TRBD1,CASGPLQGNYGYTF,TGTGCCAGCGGGCCGTTACAGGGGAACTATGGCTACACCTTC
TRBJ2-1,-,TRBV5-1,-,CASSLPGRGPPLSYNEQFF,TGCGCCAGCAGCCTGCCCGGGAGGGGGCCCCCTCTCTCCTACAATGAGCAGTTCTTC
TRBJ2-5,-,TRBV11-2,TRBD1,CASSPGGLETQYF,TGTGCCAGCAGCCCAGGGGGCTTGGAGACCCAGTACTTC
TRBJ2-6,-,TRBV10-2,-,CASGTGANVLTF,TGCGCCAGCGGTACTGGGGCCAACGTCCTGACTTTC
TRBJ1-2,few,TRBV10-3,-,CAISESQGGYTF,TGTGCCATCAGTGAGAGTCAGGGCGGCTACACCTTC
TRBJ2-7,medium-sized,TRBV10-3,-,CAITGDSPYEQYF,TGTGCCATCACGGGGGACAGCCCCTACGAGCAGTACTTC
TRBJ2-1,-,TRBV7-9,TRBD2,CASSPGGYEQFF,TGTGCCAGCAGCCCCGGGGGGTATGAGCAGTTCTTC
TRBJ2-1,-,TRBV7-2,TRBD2,CASSLAAGGAYEQFF,TGTGCCAGCAGCTTAGCCGCGGGGGGGGCATATGAGCAGTTCTTC
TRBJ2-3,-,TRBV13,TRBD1,CASSLTQGIADTQYF,TGTGCCAGCAGCCTAACACAGGGGATCGCAGATACGCAGTATTTT
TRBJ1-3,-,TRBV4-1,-,CASSQGTHSGNTIYF,TGCGCCAGCAGCCAAGGCACCCACTCTGGAAACACCATATATTTT
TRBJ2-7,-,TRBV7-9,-,CATPPGILTSYEQYF,TGTGCCACTCCCCCCGGCATTTTAACCTCCTACGAGCAGTACTTC
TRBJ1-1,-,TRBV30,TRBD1,CACLRVGQGNTEAFF,TGTGCCTGCCTAAGAGTCGGACAGGGGAACACTGAAGCTTTCTTT
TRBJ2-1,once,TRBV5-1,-,CASSLQGPYNEQFF,TGCGCCAGCAGCTTACAGGGTCCCTACAATGAGCAGTTCTTC
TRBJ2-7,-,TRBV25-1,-,CASSESGRDEQYF,TGTGCCAGCAGTGAATCCGGCAGGGACGAGCAGTACTTC
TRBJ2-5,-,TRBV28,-,CASSLWSPGNWAETQYF,TGTGCCAGCAGTTTATGGAGCCCAGGTAACTGGGCGGAGACCCAGTACTTC
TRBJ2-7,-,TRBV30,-,CAWSDGRQYEQYF,TGTGCCTGGAGTGACGGACGGCAGTACGAGCAGTACTTC
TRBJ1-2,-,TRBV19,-,CASSITGNYGYTF,TGTGCCAGTAGTATAACAGGCAACTATGGCTACACCTTC
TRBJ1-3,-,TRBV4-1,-,CASSQYRATSGNTIYF,TGCGCCAGCAGCCAGTACAGGGCCACCTCTGGAAACACCATATATTTT
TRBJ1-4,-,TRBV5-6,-,CASSLGQVLSANEKLFF,TGTGCCAGCAGCTTGGGACAGGTGCTTTCGGCTAATGAAAAACTGTTTTTT
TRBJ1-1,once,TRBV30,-,CAWSVPPGGTEAFF,-
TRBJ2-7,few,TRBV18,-,CASSLSGDYEQYF,TGTGCCAGCTCACTCTCAGGTGATTACGAGCAGTACTTC
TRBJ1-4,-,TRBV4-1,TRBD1,CASSQARGGNEKLFF,TGCGCCAGCAGCCAAGCCAGGGGGGGCAATGAAAAACTGTTTTTT
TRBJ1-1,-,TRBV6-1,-,CASSEDGGEPTEAFF,TGTGCCAGCAGTGAAGACGGCGGGGAACCTACTGAAGCTTTCTTT
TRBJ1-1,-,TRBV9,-,CASSVGMGANTEAFF,TGTGCCAGCAGCGTAGGTATGGGGGCGAACACTGAAGCTTTCTTT
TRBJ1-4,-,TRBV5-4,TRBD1,CASSSGTGALEGEKLFF,TGTGCCAGCAGCTCCGGGACAGGGGCCCTCGAGGGGGAAAAACTGTTTTTT
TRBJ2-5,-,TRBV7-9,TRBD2,CASSLVSGGYQETQYF,TGTGCCAGCAGCTTAGTGAGCGGGGGGTACCAAGAGACCCAGTACTTC
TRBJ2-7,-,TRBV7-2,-,CASSLVATPPYEQYF,TGTGCCAGCAGCTTAGTCGCGACCCCCCCCTACGAGCAGTACTTC
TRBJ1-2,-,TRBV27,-,CASSLGWKGGSRYGYTF,TGTGCCAGCAGTTTAGGGTGGAAGGGCGGCTCTAGGTATGGCTACACCTTC
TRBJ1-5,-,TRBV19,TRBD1,CASSPPGQINQPQHF,TGTGCCAGTAGTCCGCCGGGACAGATCAATCAGCCCCAGCATTTT